Below, 14 T cell receptor beta chains from the same sample are listed, as sequenced in a study of T cells in localized non-small cell lung cancer (TCRdb year 2020). The protocol used for the library was the immunoSEQ multiplex PCR assay. TCRdb's version of the immuneACCESS table is confined to in-frame rearrangements and falls short of the full clone set. An unresolved V gene accounts for under half of the shortfall where checked; the remainder is of unknown origin. The sample table records 60,000 to 65,000 clones; roughly 90% of these occur just once. Under 2% of the sample is in the top ten clones. Here the sequenced sample was peripheral blood, taken before any cancer treatment. All receptors come from a woman aged 35-75 years with stage I lung adenocarcinoma.

This sequence joins TRBV6-5 and TRBJ1-1; possible D gene TRBD1, 6 bases. The V gene's germline CDR1 is MNHEY and CDR2 SVGAGI. With 5 bases removed from V and 10 bases from J, the gap between germline ends came to 17 bases. This CDR3 is built from 13 residues. The CDR3 loop reads CASSPNEGGRAFF. CDR3 bases: TGTGCCAGCAGTCCCAATGAGGGGGGACGAGCTTTCTTT.

The rearrangement joins TRBV7-9 to TRBJ2-7; 7 bases align to TRBD1. The germline V gene has CDR1 SEHNR and CDR2 FQNEAQ (reference sequence). V gave up 5 bases and J gave up 4 bases; unmatched junction bases: 8. The CDR3 runs 14 residues. CDR3 loop: CASSRRQGEYEQYF. CDR3 sequence (DNA): TGTGCCAGCAGCCGCCGACAGGGAGAATACGAGCAGTACTTC.

V is TRBV5-1 and J is TRBJ2-6; D might be TRBD2 (5 bases). Germline assignment: CDR1 SGHRS and CDR2 YFSETQ. CDR3 size: 17 residues. V dropped 2 bases and J dropped 1 base, with 13 bases sitting between them. The CDR3 nucleotides are TGCGCCAGCAGCTTAAGCGGATACGATTCTGGGGCCAACGTCCTGACTTTC. It is translated as CASSLSGYDSGANVLTF.

J is TRBJ1-2 and V is TRBV7-3; TRBD1 matches at 7 bases. The CDR3 loop spans 13 amino acids. Germline CDR1 is SGHTA and CDR2 is FQGTGA. Germline trimming cut 2 bases from V and 4 bases from J; bases unmatched to any gene: 1. CDR3 DNA: TGTGCCAGCAGCTTACCAGGGGGCTATGGCTACACCTTC. This translates into CASSLPGGYGYTF.

This chain joins TRBV9 and TRBJ2-3, with 11 bases aligning to TRBD2. Trimming removed 4 bases from V and 5 bases from J; junction bases left unmatched: 12. The CDR3 consists of 17 residues. Per the germline V gene, CDR1 is SGDLS and CDR2 is YYNGEE. For the CDR3, the DNA is TGTGCCAGCAGCCCTCAAGCACTAGCGGGAGTAAGAGATACGCAGTATTTT. This sequence encodes CASSPQALAGVRDTQYF.

The gene calls are TRBV7-9 and TRBJ1-1; tentative D call: TRBD1 (5 bases). This CDR3 is built from 14 residues. The V end lost 8 bases, the J end lost 6 bases, and 19 bases lay between the germline ends. Germline CDR1 reads SEHNR; CDR2 reads FQNEAQ (reference sequence). CDR3 sequence reads: CASGQGRFSPEAFF. The CDR3 DNA reads TGTGCCAGCGGCCAGGGTAGATTCTCACCTGAAGCTTTCTTT.

This chain joins TRBV6-5 and TRBJ1-1; unclear D gene. The length of the CDR3 is 15 residues. Germline loops: CDR1 MNHEY, CDR2 SVGAGI. Trimming removed 0 bases at V and 4 bases at J, with 12 bases between. The CDR3 region has the DNA TGTGCCAGCAGTTACTCGGGGATCTGGTCCACTGAAGCTTTCTTT. As protein: CASSYSGIWSTEAFF.

Remarks on this clone: The identical CDR3 is also encoded by other nucleotide sequences in the sample. V usage is TRBV7-8 and J usage is TRBJ1-5, with unresolved D. V lost 1 base, J lost 1 base, and 2 bases lay in between. Germline values: CDR1 SGHVS, CDR2 FQNEAQ. The CDR3 has 13 amino acids. The CDR3, as DNA: TGTGCCAGCAGCTTAGAAAGCAATCAGCCCCAGCATTTT. As protein: CASSLESNQPQHF. Complete variable domain (other parts from reference TRBV7-8 and TRBJ1-5): GAGVSQSPRYKVAKRGQDVALRCDPISGHVSLFWYQQALGQGPEFLTYFQNEAQLDKSGLPSDRFFAERPEGSVSTLKIQRTQQEDSAVYLCASSLESNQPQHFGDGTRLSIL.

J is TRBJ2-3 and V is TRBV10-1; TRBD2 aligns across 10 bases. CDR3 length equals 15 residues. CDR1 is WNHNN, CDR2 SYGVQD, per germline (reference sequence). Trimming took 6 bases from V and 2 from J; bases not matched to a gene: 5. The DNA for the CDR3 is TGCGCCAGCAGCCATGGACTAGCGGCCACAGATACGCAGTATTTT. Its translation: CASSHGLAATDTQYF.

The chain uses TRBV7-6 and TRBJ2-7; 9 bases agree with TRBD1. Germline loops: CDR1 SGHVS, CDR2 FNYEAQ. J lost 5 bases, V lost 5 bases, and 7 bases had no gene match. The CDR3 consists of 14 residues. CDR3 bases: TGTGCCAGCAGCCCAGATTGGGACAGGGACGAGCAGTACTTC. Its protein is CASSPDWDRDEQYF. Using reference TRBV7-6 and TRBJ2-7 for the parts outside the CDR3, the full variable domain is GAGVSQSPRYKVTKRGQDVALRCDPISGHVSLYWYRQALGQGPEFLTYFNYEAQQDKSGLPNDRFSAERPEGSISTLTIQRTEQRDSAMYRCASSPDWDRDEQYFGPGTRLTVT.

The J gene is TRBJ2-7, the V gene TRBV28; a possible D gene is TRBD1 (8 bases). The CDR3 spans 16 residues. V shed 2 bases and J shed 3 bases, with 17 bases lying between them. From germline, CDR1 is MDHEN and CDR2 SYDVKM. The CDR3 bases are TGTGCCAGCAGTTTAGGGGGGGCAGGGGGCTTCTACGAGCAGTACTTC. It is translated as CASSLGGAGGFYEQYF.

V is TRBV30 and J is TRBJ2-7, with D tentatively TRBD2 (7 bases). The length of the CDR3 is 17 residues. V was pared by 5 bases and J by 3 bases, with 26 bases between. Germline V gene data show CDR1 as GTSNPN and CDR2 as SVGIG (reference sequence). The CDR3 here is CAWEGGGHIRPNYEQYF. In DNA, the CDR3 is TGTGCCTGGGAGGGGGGGGGACACATACGGCCTAACTACGAGCAGTACTTC. The full variable domain, in which reference TRBV30 and TRBJ2-7 provide the parts outside the CDR3, is SQTIHQWPATLVQPVGSPLSLECTVEGTSNPNLYWYRQAAGRGLQLLFYSVGIGQISSEVPQNLSASRPQDRQFILSSKKLLLSDSGFYLCAWEGGGHIRPNYEQYFGPGTRLTVT.

J is TRBJ1-1 and V is TRBV7-9; 9 bases map to TRBD1. This CDR3 is 14 amino acids long. V gave up 4 bases and J gave up 5 bases; unmatched junction bases: 5. Germline loops: CDR1 SEHNR, CDR2 FQNEAQ (reference sequence). The CDR3 loop reads CASSSPDRGTEAFF. As DNA, the CDR3 is TGTGCCAGCAGCTCCCCCGACAGGGGGACTGAAGCTTTCTTT.

This clone was seen only once. The genes are TRBV2 and TRBJ2-3; 9 nucleotides align to TRBD2. Trimming cost V 7 bases and J 4 bases; bases outside gene matches: 6. The CDR3 is 14 residues long. CDR1 and CDR2 from the germline V gene are SNHLY and FYNNEI. CDR3 amino acids: CASMREGGADTQYF. The CDR3 DNA follows: TGTGCCAGCATGCGGGAGGGGGGAGCAGATACGCAGTATTTT.